This is a list of T cell receptor beta chains from one sample in a study of prognosis after radiotherapy for stage I lung cancer. TCRdb processed the multiplex PCR reads anew with MiXCR; each CDR3 protein has one entry. Found here are around 13,000 distinct CDR3 sequences, roughly 43% of them singletons; the top ten hold 35% to 50%. Sequenced here: PBMCs, sampled before or after stereotactic body radiation therapy (not recorded which). Every receptor here comes from a donor over 45 with non-small cell lung cancer. The CDR3 runs from the conserved cysteine through the conserved F or W. Each record gives: J gene, D gene, V gene, clone size, CDR3 protein, CDR3 DNA. D genes are given only for firm matches. Rows give clone size only sometimes, using once, few, many, or a class for an expanded clone.

TRBJ1-2 | TRBD1 | TRBV30 | once | CAWAIGQGGGYTF | TGTGCCTGGGCCATCGGACAGGGGGGAGGCTACACCTTC
TRBJ2-7 | - | TRBV4-3 | many | CASSQSTGTFYEQYF | TGCGCCAGCAGCCAGTCGACAGGGACTTTCTACGAGCAGTACTTC
TRBJ2-7 | TRBD2 | TRBV7-9 | many | CASSPPSGDYEQYF | TGTGCCAGCAGCCCTCCTAGCGGAGACTACGAGCAGTACTTC
TRBJ1-2 | TRBD1 | TRBV5-1 | - | CASSPGTGRGDGYTF | TGCGCCAGCAGCCCAGGGACAGGCCGGGGGGATGGCTACACCTTC
TRBJ2-5 | TRBD2 | TRBV5-1 | many | CASRQTSGSETQYF | TGCGCCAGCAGACAGACTAGCGGGAGTGAGACCCAGTACTTC
TRBJ2-3 | - | TRBV7-2 | many | CASSLEPKGDTQYF | TGTGCCAGCAGCTTAGAGCCCAAGGGGGATACGCAGTATTTT
TRBJ1-2 | - | TRBV15 | - | CATSSRARFYGYAF | TGCGCCACCAGCAGTCGGGCTCGATTCTATGGCTACGCCTTC
TRBJ2-2 | TRBD2 | TRBV12-3/TRBV12-4 | - | CASTDLAVGTTGELFF | TGTGCCAGCACCGACCTAGCGGTGGGGACCACCGGGGAGCTGTTTTTT
TRBJ1-5 | TRBD1 | TRBV28 | once | CASSLTGNNQPQHF | TGTGCCAGCAGCCTGACAGGGAATAATCAGCCCCAGCATTTT
TRBJ1-2 | - | TRBV5-6 | many | CASSLEGYGWYGYTF | TGTGCCAGCAGCTTGGAAGGCTACGGTTGGTATGGCTACACCTTC
TRBJ1-6 | - | TRBV15 | many | CATSRGQNSPLHF | TGTGCCACCAGCAGAGGACAGAATTCACCCCTCCACTTT
TRBJ2-3 | - | TRBV4-3 | many | CASSQESGVGTDTQYF | TGCGCCAGCAGCCAAGAGTCAGGAGTAGGCACAGATACGCAGTATTTT
TRBJ2-3 | TRBD1 | TRBV7-2 | - | CASSLGQGAADTQYF | TGTGCCAGCAGCTTGGGACAGGGGGCTGCAGATACGCAGTATTTT
TRBJ1-6 | - | TRBV6-1 | - | CASRRTGDNSPLHF | TGTGCCAGCAGGCGAACAGGTGATAATTCACCCCTCCACTTT
TRBJ2-6 | - | TRBV9 | - | CASSGEAIFANVLTF | TGTGCCAGCAGTGGGGAGGCTATTTTCGCCAACGTCCTGACTTTC
TRBJ2-1 | - | TRBV4-2 | many | CASSQDGGSYNEQFF | TGTGCCAGCAGCCAAGATGGCGGGTCCTACAATGAGCAGTTCTTC
TRBJ1-1 | TRBD1 | TRBV11-2 | - | CSSSSQGQAPSAEAFF | TGTTCCAGCAGCTCACAGGGACAGGCTCCGTCTGCTGAAGCTTTCTTT
TRBJ1-5 | - | TRBV7-9 | many | CASSSGAYQPQHF | TGTGCCAGCAGCTCAGGTGCCTACCAGCCCCAGCATTTT
TRBJ2-4 | - | TRBV6-5 | many | CASSYTGTTGAKNIQYF | TGTGCCAGCAGTTATACCGGGACCACAGGGGCCAAAAACATTCAGTACTTC
TRBJ2-2 | TRBD1 | TRBV5-6 | many | CASSSGQGRIGELFF | TGTGCCAGCAGCTCAGGACAGGGGCGGATCGGGGAGCTGTTTTTT
TRBJ2-1 | - | TRBV7-3 | - | CASSLTGLNEQFF | TGTGCCAGCAGCTTAACAGGGTTAAATGAGCAGTTCTTC
TRBJ2-7 | - | TRBV6-1 | once | CASRVGSYEQYF | TGTGCCAGCAGGGTCGGATCCTACGAGCAGTACTTC